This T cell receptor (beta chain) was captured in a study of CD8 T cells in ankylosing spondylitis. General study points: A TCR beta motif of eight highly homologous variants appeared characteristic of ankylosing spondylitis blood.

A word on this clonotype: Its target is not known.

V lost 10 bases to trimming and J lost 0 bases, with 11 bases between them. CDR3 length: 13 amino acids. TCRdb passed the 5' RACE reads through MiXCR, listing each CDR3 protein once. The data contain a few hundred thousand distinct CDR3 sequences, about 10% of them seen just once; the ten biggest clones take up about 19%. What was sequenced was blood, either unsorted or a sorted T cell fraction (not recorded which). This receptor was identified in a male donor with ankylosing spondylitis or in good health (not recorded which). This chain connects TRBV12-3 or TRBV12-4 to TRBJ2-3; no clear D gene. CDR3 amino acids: CATDVASTDTQYF. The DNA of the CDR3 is TGTGCCACCGACGTTGCTAGCACAGATACGCAGTATTTT.